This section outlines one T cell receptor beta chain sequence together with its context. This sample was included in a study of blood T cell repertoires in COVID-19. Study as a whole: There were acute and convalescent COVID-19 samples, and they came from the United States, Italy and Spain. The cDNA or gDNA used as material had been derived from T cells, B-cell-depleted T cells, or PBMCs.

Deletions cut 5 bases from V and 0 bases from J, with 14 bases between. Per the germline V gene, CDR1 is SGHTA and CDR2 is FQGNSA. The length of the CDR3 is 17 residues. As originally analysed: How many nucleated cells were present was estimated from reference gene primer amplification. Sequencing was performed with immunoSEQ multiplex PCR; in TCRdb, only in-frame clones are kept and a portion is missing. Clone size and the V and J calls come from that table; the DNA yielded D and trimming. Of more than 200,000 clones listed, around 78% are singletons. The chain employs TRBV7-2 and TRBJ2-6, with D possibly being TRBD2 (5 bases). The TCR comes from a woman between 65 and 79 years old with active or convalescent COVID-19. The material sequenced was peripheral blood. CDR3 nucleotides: TGTGCCAGCAGCGCCCCGAACCGGGGCTCTGGGGCCAACGTCCTGACTTTC. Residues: CASSAPNRGSGANVLTF.